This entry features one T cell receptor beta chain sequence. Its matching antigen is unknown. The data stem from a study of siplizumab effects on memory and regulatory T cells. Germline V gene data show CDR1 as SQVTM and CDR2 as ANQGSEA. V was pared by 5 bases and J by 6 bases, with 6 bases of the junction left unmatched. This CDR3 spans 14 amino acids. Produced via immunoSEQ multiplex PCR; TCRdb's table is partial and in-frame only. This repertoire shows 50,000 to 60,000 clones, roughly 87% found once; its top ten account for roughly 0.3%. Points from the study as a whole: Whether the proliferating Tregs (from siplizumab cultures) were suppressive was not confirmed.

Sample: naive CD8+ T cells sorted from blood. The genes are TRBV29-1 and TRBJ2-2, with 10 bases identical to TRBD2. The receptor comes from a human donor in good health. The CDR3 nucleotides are TGCAGCGTTAGACAGCGGGGGGGCCCCGGGGAGCTGTTTTTT. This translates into CSVRQRGGPGELFF.